This T cell receptor (beta chain) was captured by sequencing in a study of control samples from healthy donors and cancer patients. With 5 bases clipped from V and 4 bases from J, the junction kept 7 bases outside the gene matches. The CDR3 length is 15 residues. CDR1 SEHNR and CDR2 FQNEAQ come from the germline V gene (reference sequence). Libraries were prepared by immunoSEQ multiplex PCR; TCRdb keeps only in-frame clonotypes and omits some of them. Among about 130,000 clones listed, 92% were seen once. The receptor was isolated from a woman aged 50 to 65 in good health. The V gene is TRBV7-9, the J gene TRBJ1-4; 7 bases map to TRBD1. The sequenced sample was blood. The CDR3 is CASSPRDSLNEKLFF. The DNA of the CDR3 is TGTGCCAGCAGCCCCCGGGACAGCCTTAATGAAAAACTGTTTTTT. The entire variable domain, with the rest obtained from reference TRBV7-9 and TRBJ1-4, is as follows: DTGVSQNPRHKITKRGQNVTFRCDPISEHNRLYWYRQTLGQGPEFLTYFQNEAQLEKSRLLSDRFSAERPKGSFSTLEIQRTEQGDSAMYLCASSPRDSLNEKLFFGSGTQLSVL.